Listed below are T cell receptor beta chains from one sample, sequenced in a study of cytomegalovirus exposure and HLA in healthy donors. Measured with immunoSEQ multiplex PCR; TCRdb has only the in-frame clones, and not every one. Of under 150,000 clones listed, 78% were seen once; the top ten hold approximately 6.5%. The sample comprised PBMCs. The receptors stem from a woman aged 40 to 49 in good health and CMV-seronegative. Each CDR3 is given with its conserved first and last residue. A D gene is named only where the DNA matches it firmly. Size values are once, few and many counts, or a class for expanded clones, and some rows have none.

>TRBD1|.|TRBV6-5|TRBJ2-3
CASSHRGTDTQYF
TGTGCCAGCAGTCACAGGGGGACAGATACGCAGTATTTT
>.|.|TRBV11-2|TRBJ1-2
CASSSSHTGTLYGYTF
TGTGCCAGCAGCTCTAGCCATACAGGGACCCTCTATGGCTACACCTTC
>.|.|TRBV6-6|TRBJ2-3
CASGDRTLTDTQYF
TGTGCCAGCGGCGACAGGACCCTCACAGATACGCAGTATTTT
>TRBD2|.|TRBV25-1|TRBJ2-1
CASSRTSGSPSYNEQFF
TGTGCCAGCAGTAGGACTAGCGGATCCCCCTCCTACAATGAGCAGTTCTTC
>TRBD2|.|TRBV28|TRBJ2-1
CASSFTSGRNEQFF
TGTGCCAGCAGTTTTACTAGCGGGAGGAACGAGCAGTTCTTC
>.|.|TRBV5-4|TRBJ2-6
CASSREGVFANVLTF
TGTGCCAGCAGTAGAGAGGGGGTGTTCGCCAACGTCCTGACTTTC
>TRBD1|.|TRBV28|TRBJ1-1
CASSCFPQDRGVWNTEAFF
TGTGCCAGCAGTTGTTTTCCTCAGGACAGGGGGGTTTGGAACACTGAAGCTTTCTTT
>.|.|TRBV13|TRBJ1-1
CASSSGHTYTEAFF
TGTGCCAGCAGCTCGGGACATACTTACACTGAAGCTTTCTTT
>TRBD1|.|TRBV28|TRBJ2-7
CASSTPGQGSYEQYF
TGTGCCAGCAGCACCCCGGGACAGGGCTCCTACGAGCAGTACTTC
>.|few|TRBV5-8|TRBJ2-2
CASSLGTSNTGELFF
TGTGCCAGCAGCCTAGGGACTTCGAACACCGGGGAGCTGTTTTTT
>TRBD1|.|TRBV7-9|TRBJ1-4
CASSLALQGGNEKLFF
TGTGCCAGCAGCTTAGCGCTACAGGGGGGTAATGAAAAACTGTTTTTT
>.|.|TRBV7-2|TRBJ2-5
CASSSQEYQETQYF
TGTGCCAGCAGCTCACAGGAATACCAAGAGACCCAGTACTTC
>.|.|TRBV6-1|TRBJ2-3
CASSERVRQTDTQYF
TGTGCCAGCAGTGAAAGAGTCAGACAGACAGATACGCAGTATTTT
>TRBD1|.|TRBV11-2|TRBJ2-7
CASSLVVVQGYEQYF
TGTGCCAGCAGCTTAGTAGTGGTACAGGGGTACGAGCAGTACTTC
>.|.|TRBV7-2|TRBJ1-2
CASSLALGAASYGYTF
TGTGCCAGCAGCTTAGCTTTAGGGGCCGCCTCCTATGGCTACACCTTC
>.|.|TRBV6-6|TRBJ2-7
CATGDGSWYF
TGTGCCACGGGGGATGGTAGTTGGTACTTC
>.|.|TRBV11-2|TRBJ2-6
CASCRAGANGLTF
TGTGCCAGCTGTCGGGCTGGGGCCAACGGCCTGACTTTC
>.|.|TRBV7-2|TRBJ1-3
CASSLAGGGNGNTIYF
TGTGCCAGCAGCTTAGCGGGAGGGGGGAACGGAAACACCATATATTTT
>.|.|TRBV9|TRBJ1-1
CASSPKGGTTEAFF
TGTGCCAGCAGCCCCAAGGGGGGGACCACTGAAGCTTTCTTT
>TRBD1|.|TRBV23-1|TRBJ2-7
CASSRDRSSSYEQYF
TGCGCCAGCAGCCGGGACAGATCTAGCTCCTACGAGCAGTACTTC
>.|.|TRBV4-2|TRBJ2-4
CASSQGEGGKNSQYF
TGTGCCAGCAGCCAAGGGGAGGGGGGCAAAAACAGTCAGTACTTC
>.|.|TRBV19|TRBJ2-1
CASSLQAYSYNEQFF
TGTGCCAGTAGCCTCCAGGCGTACTCCTACAATGAGCAGTTCTTC
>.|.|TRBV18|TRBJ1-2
CASSPRANYGYTF
TGTGCCAGCTCACCCAGGGCTAACTATGGCTACACCTTC
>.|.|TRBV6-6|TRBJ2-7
CASSYASAGQSYEQYF
TGTGCCAGCAGTTACGCGTCGGCTGGACAGTCCTACGAGCAGTACTTC
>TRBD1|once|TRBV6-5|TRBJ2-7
CASSYFRTGVYEQYF
TGTGCCAGCAGTTACTTTCGGACAGGGGTCTACGAGCAGTACTTC
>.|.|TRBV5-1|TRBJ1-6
CASNLGDSYNSPLHF
TGCGCCAGCAACCTCGGAGATTCCTATAATTCACCCCTCCACTTT
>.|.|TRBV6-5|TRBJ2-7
CASRVLSRVSGEQYF
TGTGCCAGCAGGGTCTTATCGCGGGTATCAGGAGAGCAGTACTTC
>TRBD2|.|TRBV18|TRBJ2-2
CASSLLGLAKANTGELFF
TGTGCCAGCTCACTACTGGGACTAGCGAAAGCGAACACCGGGGAGCTGTTTTTT
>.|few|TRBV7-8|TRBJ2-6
CASSLKGLGANGLTF
TGTGCCAGCAGCTTAAAGGGTCTGGGGGCCAACGGCCTGACTTTC
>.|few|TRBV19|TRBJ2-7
CASTPTGRIMDEQYF
TGTGCCAGTACCCCAACGGGTCGGATTATGGACGAGCAGTACTTC
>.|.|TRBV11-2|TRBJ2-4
CASSLDRAALMSIQYF
TGTGCCAGCAGCTTAGATCGCGCCGCCTTGATGAGCATTCAGTACTTC
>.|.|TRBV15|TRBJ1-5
CATSSGQPGNQPQHF
TGTGCCACCAGCAGTGGACAGCCCGGCAATCAGCCCCAGCATTTT
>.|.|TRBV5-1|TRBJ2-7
CASSLVRGGVNEQYF
TGCGCCAGCAGCTTGGTACGAGGGGGAGTCAACGAGCAGTACTTC
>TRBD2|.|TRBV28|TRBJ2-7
CASSLEGIAGGPRNF
TGTGCCAGCAGTTTAGAGGGGATAGCGGGAGGGCCTCGGAACTTC
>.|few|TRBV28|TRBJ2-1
CASSENYNEQFF
TGTGCCAGCAGTGAGAACTACAATGAGCAGTTCTTC
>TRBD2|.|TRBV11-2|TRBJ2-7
CASSLESGSISEQYF
TGTGCCAGCAGCTTAGAGAGCGGGAGTATAAGCGAGCAGTACTTC
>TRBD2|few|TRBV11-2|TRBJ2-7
CASSWGTSGSGYEQYF
TGTGCCAGCAGCTGGGGGACTAGCGGGAGTGGCTACGAGCAGTACTTC